The next 16 T cell receptor beta chains were all read from a single sample in a study of cytomegalovirus exposure and HLA in healthy donors. PCR used 60 Vbeta primers and 13 Jbeta primers. The assay was immunoSEQ multiplex PCR, and TCRdb's table has in-frame clones only and misses some. Among about 140,000 clones listed, 66% were seen once. Material: PBMCs. These receptors were taken from a woman aged 55 to 70 in good health and CMV-seronegative.

The chain couples TRBV29-1 to TRBJ1-5; D is undetermined. There are 13 residues in the CDR3. The V and J ends lost 4 bases and 5 bases respectively, with 12 bases between them. The germline gives CDR1 SQVTM, CDR2 ANQGSEA. This CDR3 is CSVAGASHQPQHF. The CDR3 region has the DNA TGCAGCGTTGCGGGTGCAAGTCATCAGCCCCAGCATTTT. Variable domain in full (rest from reference TRBV29-1 and TRBJ1-5): SAVISQKPSRDICQRGTSLTIQCQVDSQVTMMFWYRQQPGQSLTLIATANQGSEATYESGFVIDKFPISRPNLTFSTLTVSNMSPEDSSIYLCSVAGASHQPQHFGDGTRLSIL.

This clone was counted a few times. This chain links TRBV7-2 with TRBJ2-5, with 12 bases matching TRBD2. The CDR3 extends over 16 amino acids. The germline V gene has CDR1 SGHTA and CDR2 FQGNSA. V lost 2 bases to trimming and J lost 4 bases; unmatched junction nucleotides: 5. The CDR3 loop reads CASSLSRLAGVETQYF. CDR3 DNA: TGTGCCAGCAGCTTAAGTCGACTAGCGGGAGTAGAGACCCAGTACTTC.

The chain carries TRBV5-5 and TRBJ1-5; 8 nucleotides line up with TRBD1. The V gene's germline CDR1 is SGHKS and CDR2 YYEKEE (reference sequence). The V gene end was trimmed by 0 bases and the J gene end by 2 bases; junction bases not matched to a gene: 10. The CDR3 contains 18 residues. The CDR3 DNA reads TGTGCCAGCAGCTTGGTCGGCAGGGGGCTGGTTGGCAATCAGCCCCAGCATTTT. Translated, it gives CASSLVGRGLVGNQPQHF.

The gene calls are TRBV10-3 and TRBJ1-2; 12 bases line up with TRBD1. This CDR3 contains 15 residues. The V gene's germline CDR1 is ENHRY and CDR2 SYGVKD. The ends lost 5 bases at V and 4 bases at J; junction bases unmatched: 5. CDR3 loop: CAISPGTGGVYGYTF. CDR3 coding DNA: TGTGCCATCAGTCCAGGGACAGGGGGCGTCTATGGCTACACCTTC.

This clone was picked up many times. The chain recombines TRBV29-1 with TRBJ1-1; D gene ambiguous. The CDR3 has 12 amino acids. Germline V gene lookup returns CDR1 SQVTM and CDR2 ANQGSEA. Trimming took off 0 bases at V and 6 bases at J, with 8 bases between the two ends. The CDR3 region is CSVEEGRSEAFF. The CDR3, as DNA: TGCAGCGTTGAAGAGGGCAGGTCTGAAGCTTTCTTT.

This clone was picked up a small number of times. This chain joins TRBV4-3 and TRBJ2-7, with a weak D call TRBD2 (6 bases). V was cut by 4 bases and J by 2 bases, with 9 bases left in between. Germline V lookup: CDR1 LGHNA, CDR2 YSLEER. CDR3 length equals 13 residues. The CDR3 DNA reads TGCGCCAGCAGCCGCGGGACCGCCTACGAGCAGTACTTC. This gives the protein CASSRGTAYEQYF.

This clone occurred once. The chain couples TRBV27 to TRBJ2-5; 12 bases match TRBD2. The V gene end was trimmed by 3 bases and the J gene end by 5 bases; junction bases not matched to a gene: 1. The CDR3 contains 14 residues. Germline-derived CDR1 and CDR2 are MNHEY and SMNVEV (reference sequence). CDR3 sequence (DNA): TGTGCCAGCAGTTTCGGACTAGCGGGGGAGACCCAGTACTTC. Its protein product is CASSFGLAGETQYF.

This clone was counted a few times. The chain joins TRBV2 to TRBJ2-2, with 9 bases fitting TRBD1. CDR1 SNHLY and CDR2 FYNNEI come from the germline V gene. V gave up 8 bases and J gave up 7 bases; unmatched junction bases: 20. CDR3 size: 18 residues. CDR3 residues: CASSGQGLGLSLGGELFF. CDR3 nucleotide sequence: TGTGCCAGCTCCGGACAGGGGTTGGGACTATCCTTGGGCGGGGAGCTGTTTTTT. The whole variable domain, remainder taken from reference TRBV2 and TRBJ2-2, is EPEVTQTPSHQVTQMGQEVILRCVPISNHLYFYWYRQILGQKVEFLVSFYNNEISEKSEIFDDQFSVERPDGSNFTLKIRSTKLEDSAMYFCASSGQGLGLSLGGELFFGEGSRLTVL.

The genes are TRBV2 and TRBJ2-1, with 9 bases matching TRBD2. The germline gives CDR1 SNHLY, CDR2 FYNNEI. The CDR3 contains 15 residues. The V segment lost 6 bases and the J segment 6 bases; nucleotides outside the gene matches: 9. CDR3 bases: TGTGCCAGCAGAGTAAGTCTAGCGGGGACCAATGAGCAGTTCTTC. Translation gives CASRVSLAGTNEQFF.

This clone was counted a few times. The sample contains more than one DNA sequence encoding this CDR3. The rearrangement uses TRBV5-1 and TRBJ2-2; TRBD1 aligns across 7 bases. The CDR3 runs to 14 residues. CDR1 and CDR2 (germline): SGHRS, YFSETQ. The J segment lost 5 bases and the V segment lost 0 bases, leaving 1 base of the junction unmatched. The CDR3 reads CASSLVTGTGELFF. CDR3 bases: TGCGCCAGCAGCTTGGTGACAGGGACCGGGGAGCTGTTTTTT.

This CDR3 is CASSSINRGRNGYTF. In DNA, the CDR3 is TGTGCCAGCAGCTCAATAAACAGGGGGCGCAACGGCTACACCTTC. The chain has TRBV7-2 and TRBJ1-2; TRBD1 aligns across 9 bases. This CDR3 has 15 residues. V gave up 4 bases and J gave up 8 bases; unmatched junction bases: 11. Germline assignment: CDR1 SGHTA and CDR2 FQGNSA.

The chain is built from TRBV14 and TRBJ2-1, with a possible D match to TRBD1 (5 bases). There are 13 residues in the CDR3. V gave up 4 bases and J gave up 7 bases, with 11 bases separating them. Germline CDR1 reads SGHDN; CDR2 reads FVKESK. The CDR3 DNA reads as TGTGCCAGCAGCCCTACTGGGGCTAATGAGCAGTTCTTC. It codes for CASSPTGANEQFF.

J is TRBJ2-5 and V is TRBV27; D gene ambiguous. The germline V gene has CDR1 MNHEY and CDR2 SMNVEV (reference sequence). CDR3 size: 11 residues. Trimming took off 6 bases at V and 3 bases at J, with 5 bases between the two ends. DNA for the CDR3: TGTGCCAGCAGCCCCAAAGAGACCCAGTACTTC. This codes for CASSPKETQYF.

The V call is TRBV19, the J call TRBJ2-5, with D perhaps TRBD1 (5 bases). The CDR3 loop spans 10 amino acids. The V end lost 7 bases, the J end lost 5 bases, and 5 bases lay between the germline ends. The germline gives CDR1 LNHDA, CDR2 SQIVND (reference sequence). CDR3 sequence: CASKGETQYF. The DNA for the CDR3 is TGTGCCAGTAAGGGGGAGACCCAGTACTTC.

The CDR3 spells CASSLGQGTEAFF. CDR3 bases: TGTGCCAGCAGCTTGGGTCAGGGGACTGAAGCTTTCTTT. The V call is TRBV7-2, the J call TRBJ1-1, with TRBD1 as a possible D gene (6 bases). CDR3 length equals 13 residues. Trimming pared 3 bases from V and 5 bases from J, leaving 10 bases between. Germline assignment: CDR1 SGHTA and CDR2 FQGNSA.

The chain combines TRBV7-9 with TRBJ2-3; maybe TRBD2 (6 bases). Germline CDR1 SEHNR, CDR2 FQNEAQ (reference sequence). The CDR3 is 14 amino acids. V dropped 5 bases and J dropped 2 bases, with 11 bases sitting between them. The chain's CDR3 is CASSLERATDTQYF. CDR3 sequence (DNA): TGTGCCAGCAGCCTGGAGCGGGCCACAGATACGCAGTATTTT.